Included here is one T cell receptor beta chain sequence, with context. This entry comes from a study of blood T cells in healthy people across ages. About the study: About one barcoded beta molecule per two T cells was captured by template switching.

Donors each provided about 9.5 milliliters of peripheral blood. For the second PCR, which ran for roughly 6 to 11 cycles, a sample-barcoded 5' primer and a J-beta primer mix were used. TCRdb reanalysed the 5' RACE reads using MiXCR and keeps one entry per CDR3 protein. The repertoire holds fewer than 750,000 distinct CDR3 sequences, with around 48% as singletons. The length of the CDR3 is 16 residues. Germline V gene lookup returns CDR1 SEHNR and CDR2 FQNEAQ (reference sequence). Trimming shortened V by 4 bases and J by 0 bases, and 13 bases separated the two germline ends. The clonotype comes from a man of 80 years or more in good health. The sample taken for sequencing was blood. This chain joins TRBV7-9 and TRBJ2-1; D ambiguous. The CDR3 reads CASSWLGWGSYNEQFF. Written as DNA, the CDR3 is TGTGCCAGCAGCTGGCTAGGGTGGGGCTCCTACAATGAGCAGTTCTTC.